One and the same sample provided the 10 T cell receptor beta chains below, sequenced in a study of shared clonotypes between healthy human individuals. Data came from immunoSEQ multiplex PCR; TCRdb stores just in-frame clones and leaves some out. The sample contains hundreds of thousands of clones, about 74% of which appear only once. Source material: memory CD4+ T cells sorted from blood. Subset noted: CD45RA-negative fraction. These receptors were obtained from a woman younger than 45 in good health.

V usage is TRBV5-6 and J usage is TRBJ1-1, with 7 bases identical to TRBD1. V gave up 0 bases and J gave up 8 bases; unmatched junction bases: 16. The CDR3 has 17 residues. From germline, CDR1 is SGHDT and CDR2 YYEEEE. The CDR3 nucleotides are TGTGCCAGCAGCTTGGTAGGTCTACAGGGGAAGGTTCGAGAAGCTTTCTTT. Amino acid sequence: CASSLVGLQGKVREAFF. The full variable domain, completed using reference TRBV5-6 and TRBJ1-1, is DAGVTQSPTHLIKTRGQQVTLRCSPKSGHDTVSWYQQALGQGPQFIFQYYEEEERQRGNFPDRFSGHQFPNYSSELNVNALLLGDSALYLCASSLVGLQGKVREAFFGQGTRLTVV.

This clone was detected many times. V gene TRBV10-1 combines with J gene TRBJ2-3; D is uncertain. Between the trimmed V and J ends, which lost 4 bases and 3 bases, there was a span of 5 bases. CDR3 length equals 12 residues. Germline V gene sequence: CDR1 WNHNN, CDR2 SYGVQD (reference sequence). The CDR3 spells CASSGETDTQYF. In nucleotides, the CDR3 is TGCGCCAGCAGTGGCGAGACAGATACGCAGTATTTT.

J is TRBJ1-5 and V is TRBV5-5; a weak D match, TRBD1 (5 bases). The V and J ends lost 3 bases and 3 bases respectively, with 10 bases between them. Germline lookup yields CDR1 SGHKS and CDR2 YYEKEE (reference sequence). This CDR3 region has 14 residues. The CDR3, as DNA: TGTGCCAGCAGCTGGGGGGAGATCAATCAGCCCCAGCATTTT. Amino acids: CASSWGEINQPQHF.

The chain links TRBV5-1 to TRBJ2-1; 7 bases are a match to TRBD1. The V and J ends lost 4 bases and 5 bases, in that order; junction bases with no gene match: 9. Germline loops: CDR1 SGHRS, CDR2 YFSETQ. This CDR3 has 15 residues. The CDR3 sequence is CASSDPWTGHNEQFF. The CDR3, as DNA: TGCGCCAGCAGCGATCCGTGGACAGGTCACAATGAGCAGTTCTTC.

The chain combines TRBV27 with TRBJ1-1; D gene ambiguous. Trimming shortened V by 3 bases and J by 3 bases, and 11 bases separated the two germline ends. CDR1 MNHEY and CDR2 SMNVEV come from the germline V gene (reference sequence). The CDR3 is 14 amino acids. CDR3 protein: CASSFGDSDTEAFF. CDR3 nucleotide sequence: TGTGCCAGCAGTTTCGGGGATTCAGACACTGAAGCTTTCTTT.

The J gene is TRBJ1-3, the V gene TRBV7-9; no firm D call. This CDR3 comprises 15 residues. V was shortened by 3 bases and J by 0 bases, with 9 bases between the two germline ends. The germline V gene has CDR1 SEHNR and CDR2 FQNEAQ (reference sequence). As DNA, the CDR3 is TGTGCCAGCAGCTTTAAGGGAGCCTCTGGAAACACCATATATTTT. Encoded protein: CASSFKGASGNTIYF.

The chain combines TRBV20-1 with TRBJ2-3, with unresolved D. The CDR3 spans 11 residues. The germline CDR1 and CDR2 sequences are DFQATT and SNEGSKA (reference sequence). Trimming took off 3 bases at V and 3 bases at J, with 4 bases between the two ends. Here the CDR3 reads CSARATDTQYF. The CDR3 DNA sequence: TGCAGTGCTAGGGCGACAGATACGCAGTATTTT.

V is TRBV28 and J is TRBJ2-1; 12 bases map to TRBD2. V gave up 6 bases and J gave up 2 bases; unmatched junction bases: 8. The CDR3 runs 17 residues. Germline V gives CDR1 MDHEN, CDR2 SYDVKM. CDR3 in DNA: TGTGCCAGCAGCCCAAGACTAGCGGGAGTACCCTACAATGAGCAGTTCTTC. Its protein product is CASSPRLAGVPYNEQFF.

This CDR3 is CASTRLAGGPGDTQYF. CDR3 coding DNA: TGTGCCAGCACGCGACTAGCGGGAGGGCCTGGGGATACGCAGTATTTT. The chain carries TRBV19 and TRBJ2-3, with 14 bases matching TRBD2. V lost 9 bases and J lost 6; bases outside the gene matches: 11. The CDR3 contains 16 residues. CDR1 is LNHDA, CDR2 SQIVND, per germline (reference sequence).

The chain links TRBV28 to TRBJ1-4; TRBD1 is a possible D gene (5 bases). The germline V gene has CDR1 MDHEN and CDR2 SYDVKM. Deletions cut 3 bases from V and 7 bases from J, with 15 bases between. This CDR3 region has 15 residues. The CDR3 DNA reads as TGTGCCAGCAGTTTTCCGGGACGGGGAGGTGAAAAACTGTTTTTT. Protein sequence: CASSFPGRGGEKLFF.